Given below is one T cell receptor beta chain in context. Its target is not known. The data stem from a study of T cell repertoires in cytomegalovirus infection. TCRdb reprocessed the reads with MiXCR, giving one entry per CDR3 protein. The table records 450,000 to 600,000 distinct CDR3 sequences, 40% to 50% of them present only once. The CDR3 length is 17 residues. V was pared by 3 bases and J by 0 bases, with 10 bases of the junction left unmatched. CDR1 SEHNR and CDR2 FQNEAQ come from the germline V gene (reference sequence). Overall study findings and caveats: Pooled public TCR beta family frequency picked out CMV carriers with the relevant HLA.

The sample here was cultured PBMCs, taken from culture after CMV antigen stimulation. The chain has TRBV7-9 and TRBJ2-7; TRBD2 matches at 8 bases. The source is a human donor in good health (CMV status not recorded). Some clones in this sample may be carry-over from other donors' samples. This chain's CDR3 is CASSFPGGQGGSYEQYF. Here the CDR3 DNA reads TGTGCCAGCAGCTTCCCGGGGGGGCAGGGAGGCTCCTACGAGCAGTACTTC. Full variable domain (rest looked up from reference TRBV7-9 and TRBJ2-7): DTGVSQNPRHKITKRGQNVTFRCDPISEHNRLYWYRQTLGQGPEFLTYFQNEAQLEKSRLLSDRFSAERPKGSFSTLEIQRTEQGDSAMYLCASSFPGGQGGSYEQYFGPGTRLTVT.